The clone carrying this TCR beta chain was recorded many times. These data come from a study of Graves' ophthalmopathy and Graves' hyperthyroidism. Moderate-to-severe activity, CAS at least 3, NOSPECS at least 4 and duration under 3 months characterized donors with ophthalmopathy. As the template, RNA transcripts were used to amplify TCR beta CDR3 regions. Scientists carried out first-round RT-PCR using HTBI primers and then a second-round multiplex PCR. From the multiplex PCR reads, TCRdb called clonotypes with MiXCR, one entry per CDR3 protein. Of about half a million distinct CDR3 sequences in the sample, about an eighth were seen once. The sequenced sample consisted of blood. This TCR came from a woman aged 25 to 45 with Graves' ophthalmopathy.

CDR3 bases: TGTGCCAGCAGTGACTCGACAGGGGGCAATTCACCCCTCCACTTT. It specifies CASSDSTGGNSPLHF. The rearrangement uses TRBV6-4 and TRBJ1-6, with TRBD1 identical over 10 bases. The J segment lost 7 bases and the V segment lost 0 bases, leaving 0 bases of the junction unmatched. The CDR3 length is 15 residues. Germline CDR1 MRHNA, CDR2 SNTAGT.